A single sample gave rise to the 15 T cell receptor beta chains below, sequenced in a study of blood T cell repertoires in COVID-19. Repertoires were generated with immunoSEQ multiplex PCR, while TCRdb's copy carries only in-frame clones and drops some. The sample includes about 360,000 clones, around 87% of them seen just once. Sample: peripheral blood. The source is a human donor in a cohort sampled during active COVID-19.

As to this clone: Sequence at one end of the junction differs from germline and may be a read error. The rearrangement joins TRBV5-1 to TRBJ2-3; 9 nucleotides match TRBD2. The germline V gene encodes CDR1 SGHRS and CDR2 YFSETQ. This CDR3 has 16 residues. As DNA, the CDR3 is TGCGCCAGCAGCTTGGTGCTAGCGGGGAGCACGGATACGCAGTATTTT. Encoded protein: CASSLVLAGSTDTQYF. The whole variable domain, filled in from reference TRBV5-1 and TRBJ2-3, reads KAGVTQTPRYLIKTRGQQVTLSCSPISGHRSVSWYQQTPGQGLQFLFEYFSETQRNKGNFPGRFSGRQFSNSRSEMNVSTLELGDSALYLCASSLVLAGSTDTQYFGPGTRLTVL.

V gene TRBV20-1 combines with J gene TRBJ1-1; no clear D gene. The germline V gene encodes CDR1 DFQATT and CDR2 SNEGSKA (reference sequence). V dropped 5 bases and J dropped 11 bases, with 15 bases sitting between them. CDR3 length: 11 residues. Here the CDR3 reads CSARQLPGAFF. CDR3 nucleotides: TGCAGTGCTCGACAACTCCCTGGGGCTTTCTTT.

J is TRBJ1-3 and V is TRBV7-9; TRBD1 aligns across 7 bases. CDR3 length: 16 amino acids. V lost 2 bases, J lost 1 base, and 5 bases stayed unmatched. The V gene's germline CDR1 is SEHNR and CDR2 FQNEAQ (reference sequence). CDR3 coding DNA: TGTGCCAGCAGCTTAATCCCCAGGGGGTCTGGAAACACCATATATTTT. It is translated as CASSLIPRGSGNTIYF.

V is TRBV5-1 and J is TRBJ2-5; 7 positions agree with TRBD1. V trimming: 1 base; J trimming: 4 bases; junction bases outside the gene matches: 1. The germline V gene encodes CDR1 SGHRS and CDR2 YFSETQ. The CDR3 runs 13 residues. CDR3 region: CASSLNRGETQYF. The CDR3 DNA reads TGCGCCAGCAGCTTGAACAGGGGAGAGACCCAGTACTTC.

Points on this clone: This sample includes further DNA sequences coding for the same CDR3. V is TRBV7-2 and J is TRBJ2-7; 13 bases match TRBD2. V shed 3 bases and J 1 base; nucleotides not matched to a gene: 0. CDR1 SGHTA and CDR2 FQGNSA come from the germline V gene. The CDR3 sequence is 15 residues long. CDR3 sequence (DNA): TGTGCCAGCAGCTTGACTAGCGGGGGGTCCTACGAGCAGTACTTC. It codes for CASSLTSGGSYEQYF.

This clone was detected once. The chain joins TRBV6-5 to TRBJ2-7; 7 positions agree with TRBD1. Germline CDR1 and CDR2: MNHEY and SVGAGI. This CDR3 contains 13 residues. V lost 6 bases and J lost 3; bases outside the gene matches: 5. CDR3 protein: CASRTGNNYEQYF. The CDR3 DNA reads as TGTGCCAGCAGGACAGGGAATAACTACGAGCAGTACTTC.

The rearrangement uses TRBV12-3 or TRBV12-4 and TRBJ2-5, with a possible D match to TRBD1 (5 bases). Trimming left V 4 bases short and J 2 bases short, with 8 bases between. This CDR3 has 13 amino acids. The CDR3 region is CASSWNRQETQYF. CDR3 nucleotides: TGTGCCAGCAGTTGGAACAGGCAAGAGACCCAGTACTTC.

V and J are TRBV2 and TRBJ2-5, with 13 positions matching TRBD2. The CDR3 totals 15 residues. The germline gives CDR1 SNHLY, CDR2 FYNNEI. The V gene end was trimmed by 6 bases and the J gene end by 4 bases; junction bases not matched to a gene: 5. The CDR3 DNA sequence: TGTGCCAGCAGCGAGGGACTAGCGGGGCCAGAGACCCAGTACTTC. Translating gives CASSEGLAGPETQYF. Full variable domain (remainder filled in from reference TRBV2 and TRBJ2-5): EPEVTQTPSHQVTQMGQEVILRCVPISNHLYFYWYRQILGQKVEFLVSFYNNEISEKSEIFDDQFSVERPDGSNFTLKIRSTKLEDSAMYFCASSEGLAGPETQYFGPGTRLLVL.

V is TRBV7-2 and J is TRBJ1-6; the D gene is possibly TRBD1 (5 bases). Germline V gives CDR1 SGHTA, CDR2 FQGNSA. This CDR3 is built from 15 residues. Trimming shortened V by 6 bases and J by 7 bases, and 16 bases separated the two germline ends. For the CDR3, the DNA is TGTGCCAGCAGGAACGGGGCCGGGGGAAATTCACCCCTCCACTTT. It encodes CASRNGAGGNSPLHF.

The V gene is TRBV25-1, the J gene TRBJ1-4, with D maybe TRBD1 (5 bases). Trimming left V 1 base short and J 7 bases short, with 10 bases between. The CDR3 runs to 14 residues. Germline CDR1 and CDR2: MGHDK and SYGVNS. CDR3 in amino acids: CASSEFGQGEKLFF. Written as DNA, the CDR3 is TGTGCCAGCAGTGAATTCGGGCAGGGTGAAAAACTGTTTTTT.

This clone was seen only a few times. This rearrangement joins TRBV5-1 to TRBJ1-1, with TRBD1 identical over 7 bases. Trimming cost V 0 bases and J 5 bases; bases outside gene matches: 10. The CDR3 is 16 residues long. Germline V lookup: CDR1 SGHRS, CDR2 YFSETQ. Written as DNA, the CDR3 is TGCGCCAGCAGCTTGGCCGTCCTAGGGGGCGGAACTGAAGCTTTCTTT. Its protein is CASSLAVLGGGTEAFF.

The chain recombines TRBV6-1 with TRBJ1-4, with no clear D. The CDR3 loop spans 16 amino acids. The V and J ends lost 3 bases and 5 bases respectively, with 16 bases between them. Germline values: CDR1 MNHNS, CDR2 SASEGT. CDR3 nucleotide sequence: TGTGCCAGCAGTGAGCTACCGGCAGGAGGAAATGAAAAACTGTTTTTT. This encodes CASSELPAGGNEKLFF.

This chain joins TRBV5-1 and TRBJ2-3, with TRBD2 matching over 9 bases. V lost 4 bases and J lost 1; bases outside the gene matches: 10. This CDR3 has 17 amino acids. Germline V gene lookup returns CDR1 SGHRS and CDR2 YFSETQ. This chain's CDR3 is CASSPLTGGGGTDTQYF. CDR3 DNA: TGCGCCAGCAGCCCCCTGACGGGCGGGGGGGGCACAGATACGCAGTATTTT.

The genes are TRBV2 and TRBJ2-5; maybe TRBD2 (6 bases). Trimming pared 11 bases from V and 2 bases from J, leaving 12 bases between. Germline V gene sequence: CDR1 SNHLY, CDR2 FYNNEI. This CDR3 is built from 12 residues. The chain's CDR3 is CAGTTRQETQYF. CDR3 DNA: TGTGCCGGGACGACTAGGCAAGAGACCCAGTACTTC. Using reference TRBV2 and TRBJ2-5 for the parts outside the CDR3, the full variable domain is EPEVTQTPSHQVTQMGQEVILRCVPISNHLYFYWYRQILGQKVEFLVSFYNNEISEKSEIFDDQFSVERPDGSNFTLKIRSTKLEDSAMYFCAGTTRQETQYFGPGTRLLVL.

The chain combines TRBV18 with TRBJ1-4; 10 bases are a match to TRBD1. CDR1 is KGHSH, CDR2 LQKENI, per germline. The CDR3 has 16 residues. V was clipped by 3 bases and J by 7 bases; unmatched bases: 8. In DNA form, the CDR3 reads TGTGCCAGCTCACCTTACCCGACAGGGGGCGCTGAAAAACTGTTTTTT. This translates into CASSPYPTGGAEKLFF.